The 29 T cell receptor beta chains listed next were all sequenced from one sample in a study of blood T cells in healthy people across ages. The use of a sample-barcoded 5' primer and a J-beta primer mix characterized a second PCR of roughly 6 to 11 cycles. TCRdb called the 5' RACE reads again in MiXCR, with one record for every CDR3 protein. The table has more than 900,000 distinct CDR3 sequences, about 23% seen once. This same sample was also taken into another study, of T cells of mothers and their children.

Specimen: blood. The origin of the receptors is a girl aged 2-10 years in good health.

The gene calls are TRBV20-1 and TRBJ2-1; 8 bases fit TRBD2. V lost 5 bases, J lost 9 bases, and 9 bases stayed unmatched. Germline CDR1 and CDR2: DFQATT and SNEGSKA (reference sequence). CDR3 size: 13 residues. Written as DNA, the CDR3 is TGCAGTGCTTATTATTGGACTAGCACTGAGCAGTTCTTC. Translation: CSAYYWTSTEQFF.

The chain couples TRBV6-1 to TRBJ2-5, with a weak D call TRBD2 (6 bases). Trimming removed 0 bases at V and 4 bases at J, with 6 bases between. The CDR3 runs to 13 residues. The V gene's germline CDR1 is MNHNS and CDR2 SASEGT. CDR3 bases: TGTGCCAGCAGTGAAGCAGCGGGAGAGACCCAGTACTTC. This gives the protein CASSEAAGETQYF.

This chain links TRBV20-1 with TRBJ2-7, with TRBD1 matching 8 bases. The V gene's germline CDR1 is DFQATT and CDR2 SNEGSKA (reference sequence). The CDR3 contains 14 residues. Germline trimming cut 7 bases from V and 2 bases from J; bases unmatched to any gene: 10. This CDR3 is CSGSTGASPYEQYF. The CDR3 coding sequence is TGCAGTGGCTCGACAGGGGCTTCCCCCTACGAGCAGTACTTC.

Concerning this clonotype: A junction end diverges from the germline sequence, so it may reflect a read error. The chain is built from TRBV7-7 and TRBJ2-7; 8 bases align to TRBD1. The CDR3 consists of 13 residues. In germline, CDR1 is SSHAT, CDR2 FNYEAQ (reference sequence). The CDR3 is CASSFRQGNEQYF. The CDR3 DNA reads TGTGCTAGCAGCTTCAGACAGGGGAACGAGCAGTACTTC. The variable domain in full, completed from reference TRBV7-7 and TRBJ2-7, reads GAGVSQSPRYKVTKRGQDVTLRCDPISSHATLYWYQQALGQGPEFLTYFNYEAQPDKSGLPSDRFSAERPEGSISTLTIQRTEQRDSAMYRCASSFRQGNEQYFGPGTRLTVT.

V gene TRBV2 combines with J gene TRBJ2-5; TRBD1 matches at 7 bases. The trim removed 7 bases at V and 13 bases at J, leaving 18 bases unmatched. Germline-derived CDR1 and CDR2 are SNHLY and FYNNEI. This CDR3 is built from 14 residues. The CDR3 DNA reads as TGTGCCAGCACAAAAGAAACAGGGGTGCGCGAGCGGTACTTC. Its translation is CASTKETGVRERYF. Full variable domain (outside the CDR3, taken from reference TRBV2 and TRBJ2-5): EPEVTQTPSHQVTQMGQEVILRCVPISNHLYFYWYRQILGQKVEFLVSFYNNEISEKSEIFDDQFSVERPDGSNFTLKIRSTKLEDSAMYFCASTKETGVRERYFGPGTRLLVL.

This clonotype was counted a few times. The chain carries TRBV12-3 or TRBV12-4 and TRBJ2-5; D is unresolved. Trimming removed 6 bases from V and 4 bases from J, with 12 bases in between. This CDR3 is built from 13 residues. The CDR3 region is CASRERGTETQYF. The CDR3 nucleotides are TGTGCCAGCAGGGAGCGTGGTACAGAGACCCAGTACTTC.

This clonotype was counted a few times. The chain uses TRBV7-3 and TRBJ2-1, with a possible D match to TRBD2 (6 bases). V lost 3 bases, J lost 1 base, and 13 bases lay in between. There are 16 residues in the CDR3. Germline-derived CDR1 and CDR2 are SGHTA and FQGTGA. CDR3 coding DNA: TGTGCCAGCAGCTTTTCCGGGAGTGGGTCCTACAATGAGCAGTTCTTC. Protein: CASSFSGSGSYNEQFF.

This chain joins TRBV9 and TRBJ1-4; unclear D gene. This CDR3 is 13 amino acids long. With 4 bases removed from V and 6 bases from J, the gap between germline ends came to 10 bases. Germline loops: CDR1 SGDLS, CDR2 YYNGEE. The CDR3, as DNA: TGTGCCAGCAGCAGGAGGCCTTATGAAAAACTGTTTTTT. This gives the protein CASSRRPYEKLFF. Based on the CDR3 plus reference TRBV9 and TRBJ1-4, the full variable domain is DSGVTQTPKHLITATGQRVTLRCSPRSGDLSVYWYQQSLDQGLQFLIQYYNGEERAKGNILERFSAQQFPDLHSELNLSSLELGDSALYFCASSRRPYEKLFFGSGTQLSVL.

The chain is built from TRBV29-1 and TRBJ2-5; 8 nucleotides agree with TRBD1. The V gene's germline CDR1 is SQVTM and CDR2 ANQGSEA. V dropped 5 bases and J dropped 2; count of bases not matched to a gene: 7. The CDR3 is made up of 14 amino acids. CDR3 in DNA: TGCAGCGTTTGGGGCAGGGGGCTTCAAGAGACCCAGTACTTC. Residues: CSVWGRGLQETQYF.

This clonotype was seen more than once but under ten times. V is TRBV7-8 and J is TRBJ1-6, with D unclear. V gave up 5 bases and J gave up 10 bases, with 12 bases separating them. Germline V gives CDR1 SGHVS, CDR2 FQNEAQ. This CDR3 region has 13 residues. In nucleotides, the CDR3 is TGTGCCAGCAGCCTGGCGAAGTCCTCACCCCTCCACTTT. This sequence encodes CASSLAKSSPLHF.

This clonotype was recorded a few times. The genes are TRBV28 and TRBJ1-5; no clear D gene. CDR3 size: 14 residues. V was pared by 4 bases and J by 11 bases, with 18 bases between. Per germline, CDR1 MDHEN and CDR2 SYDVKM. The CDR3: CASSSRLGLGTQHF. The DNA of the CDR3 is TGTGCCAGCAGTTCCCGATTAGGTCTTGGGACCCAGCATTTT.

The chain combines TRBV12-3 or TRBV12-4 with TRBJ2-5, with 8 bases matching TRBD1. The end of the DNA is better explained by TRBJ2-7, so the J call may be wrong. This CDR3 contains 14 residues. CDR3 sequence (DNA): TGTGCCAGCAGTGGACCGGGACAGGATTACGAGCAGTACTTC. Its translation is CASSGPGQDYEQYF.

This rearrangement joins TRBV29-1 to TRBJ2-5; a weak D match, TRBD2 (6 bases). V lost 8 bases to trimming and J lost 1 base, with 14 bases between them. The germline CDR1 and CDR2 sequences are SQVTM and ANQGSEA. The CDR3 is made up of 13 amino acids. CDR3 sequence: CSYLRGTQETQYF. The CDR3 region has the DNA TGCAGCTACCTCCGGGGGACCCAAGAGACCCAGTACTTC.

This clonotype was detected a few times. This chain links TRBV28 with TRBJ2-5, with a tentative D call TRBD1 (7 bases). This CDR3 is 14 amino acids long. V was shortened by 8 bases and J by 6 bases, with 19 bases between the two germline ends. Germline CDR1 is MDHEN and CDR2 is SYDVKM. CDR3 sequence reads: CASGFRETGKTQYF. CDR3 nucleotides: TGTGCCAGCGGGTTTCGGGAGACAGGGAAGACCCAGTACTTC. Full variable domain (rest looked up from reference TRBV28 and TRBJ2-5): DVKVTQSSRYLVKRTGEKVFLECVQDMDHENMFWYRQDPGLGLRLIYFSYDVKMKEKGDIPEGYSVSREKKERFSLILESASTNQTSMYLCASGFRETGKTQYFGPGTRLLVL.

This rearrangement joins TRBV20-1 to TRBJ2-1; the match to TRBD2 covers 10 bases. This CDR3 contains 15 residues. CDR1 and CDR2 (germline): DFQATT, SNEGSKA (reference sequence). V trimming: 3 bases; J trimming: 6 bases; junction bases outside the gene matches: 8. CDR3 loop: CSASLAGVNGNEQFF. As DNA, the CDR3 is TGCAGTGCTAGTCTAGCGGGAGTCAACGGCAATGAGCAGTTCTTC.

There are a few counts of this clonotype. The chain has TRBV4-3 and TRBJ1-1; maybe TRBD1 (6 bases). Between the trimmed V and J ends, which lost 0 bases and 4 bases, there was a span of 21 bases. This CDR3 has 18 amino acids. Per the germline V gene, CDR1 is LGHNA and CDR2 is YSLEER. CDR3: CASSQDRTVTVLGTEAFF. CDR3 nucleotide sequence: TGCGCCAGCAGCCAAGATCGGACAGTGACGGTTTTGGGCACTGAAGCTTTCTTT.

This clonotype was seen a few times. In DNA form, the CDR3 reads TGTGCCACCCAGGGCCTCGTTATAATCACAGATACGCAGTATTTT. This gives the protein CATQGLVIITDTQYF. This chain connects TRBV6-6 to TRBJ2-3; D is possibly TRBD1 (5 bases). Germline loops: CDR1 MNHNY, CDR2 SVGAGI (reference sequence). V was pared by 10 bases and J by 2 bases, with 19 bases between. The CDR3 contains 15 residues.

Notes on this clonotype: Sequence at one end of the junction differs from germline and may be a read error. V usage is TRBV7-3 and J usage is TRBJ2-1; maybe TRBD2 (5 bases). The germline gives CDR1 SGHTA, CDR2 FQGTGA. There are 14 residues in the CDR3. CDR3 amino acids: CAGSLSGGFDEQFF. DNA of the CDR3: TGTGCCGGCAGTTTAAGCGGCGGTTTCGATGAGCAGTTCTTC.

The chain recombines TRBV6-1 with TRBJ1-1; no definite D call. Trimming cost V 7 bases and J 1 base, with 19 bases left between them. CDR1 is MNHNS and CDR2 is SASEGT in the germline V gene. The CDR3 has 16 amino acids. The CDR3 is CASILRVGVANTEAFF. The CDR3 coding sequence is TGTGCCAGCATCTTACGGGTTGGGGTCGCGAACACTGAAGCTTTCTTT.

The rearrangement joins TRBV28 to TRBJ1-4; D gene uncertain. Between the trimmed V and J ends, which lost 3 bases and 0 bases, there was a span of 14 bases. CDR3 length: 17 amino acids. CDR1 is MDHEN, CDR2 SYDVKM, per germline. CDR3 loop: CASSFWSAITTNEKLFF. The CDR3 coding sequence is TGTGCCAGCAGTTTTTGGAGCGCAATCACAACTAATGAAAAACTGTTTTTT.

The genes are TRBV9 and TRBJ2-3, with no clear D. V lost 0 bases and J lost 0, with 8 bases in between. The CDR3 is made up of 15 amino acids. Germline values: CDR1 SGDLS, CDR2 YYNGEE. The CDR3 spells CASSVETISTDTQYF. The CDR3, as DNA: TGTGCCAGCAGCGTAGAAACTATTAGCACAGATACGCAGTATTTT.

This clonotype showed up just a few times. The V and J genes are TRBV11-2 and TRBJ2-1, with D possibly TRBD2 on 6 matching bases. V lost 5 bases and J lost 8, with 10 bases in between. The germline V gene encodes CDR1 SGHAT and CDR2 FQNNGV. The CDR3 length is 12 residues. The CDR3 region has the DNA TGTGCCAGCAGCCTGACTAGAGATGAGCAGTTCTTC. Translated, it gives CASSLTRDEQFF.

This clonotype was counted many times. The chain combines TRBV27 with TRBJ1-2; possibly TRBD1 for D (5 bases). The ends were cut back, 6 bases at V and 2 bases at J, with 10 bases in the middle. The germline V gene encodes CDR1 MNHEY and CDR2 SMNVEV (reference sequence). CDR3 length: 13 amino acids. The CDR3 reads CASSLAGNYGYTF. CDR3 in DNA: TGTGCCAGCAGCTTAGCAGGGAACTATGGCTACACCTTC.

This chain uses TRBV11-2 with TRBJ2-1; D possibly uses TRBD1 or TRBD2 (5 bases each). Between the trimmed V and J ends, which lost 4 bases and 0 bases, there was a span of 10 bases. Germline lookup yields CDR1 SGHAT and CDR2 FQNNGV. This CDR3 has 15 amino acids. The CDR3 region is CASSWGSSSYNEQFF. In nucleotides, the CDR3 is TGTGCCAGCAGCTGGGGGTCGAGCTCCTACAATGAGCAGTTCTTC.

Only a few counts were recorded for this clonotype. The V and J genes are TRBV7-9 and TRBJ1-6, with D uncertain. Per the germline V gene, CDR1 is SEHNR and CDR2 is FQNEAQ (reference sequence). The CDR3 loop spans 14 amino acids. The V and J ends lost 4 bases and 9 bases respectively, with 13 bases between them. CDR3 in amino acids: CASSSVGLFSPLHF. The CDR3 coding sequence is TGTGCCAGCAGCTCAGTGGGTCTATTTTCACCCCTCCACTTT.

Only a few counts were recorded for this clonotype. CDR3 sequence reads: CSARNGQDYLMNTEAFF. The CDR3 bases are TGCAGTGCTAGGAATGGACAGGATTACCTCATGAACACTGAAGCTTTCTTT. The genes are TRBV20-1 and TRBJ1-1, with 7 bases lining up with TRBD1. The germline V gene encodes CDR1 DFQATT and CDR2 SNEGSKA (reference sequence). This CDR3 comprises 17 residues. With 3 bases clipped from V and 0 bases from J, the junction kept 13 bases outside the gene matches.

The rearrangement links TRBV12-3 or TRBV12-4 to TRBJ1-2; no firm D call. V lost 3 bases and J 7 bases, leaving 6 bases between the germline ends. The CDR3 is made up of 11 amino acids. CDR3 nucleotide sequence: TGTGCCAGCAGTTTCCACGGTGGCTACACCTTC. Its protein product is CASSFHGGYTF.

This chain uses TRBV28 with TRBJ1-2; weak D call: TRBD1 (6 bases). Germline assignment: CDR1 MDHEN and CDR2 SYDVKM. V was cut by 7 bases and J by 5 bases, with 23 bases left in between. The CDR3 spans 16 residues. The CDR3 nucleotides are TGTGCCAGCAAGGGGGGGATATCCCGACCGCTTTATGGCTACACCTTC. Protein: CASKGGISRPLYGYTF.

This clonotype was seen more than once but under ten times. J is TRBJ2-7 and V is TRBV10-3, with unresolved D. This CDR3 comprises 12 residues. The V end lost 6 bases, the J end lost 4 bases, and 10 bases lay between the germline ends. CDR1 and CDR2 from the germline V gene are ENHRY and SYGVKD. CDR3 nucleotide sequence: TGTGCCATCAGCGATACAGCTTACGAGCAGTACTTC. It codes for CAISDTAYEQYF.